The entry below describes one T cell receptor beta chain. Its antigen specificity is not known. No clone much larger than this one lies a single base away; base qualities are absent. This sample was included in a study of siplizumab effects on memory and regulatory T cells (dated by TCRdb to the late 2010s). For context, the study as a whole: The study examined how the anti-CD2 antibody siplizumab affects alloreactive T-cell subsets in allogeneic mixed lymphocyte reactions built from human PBMCs. The paper as a whole reports these results and caveats: A naive or memory phenotype could not be assigned to roughly 80-95% of proliferating CD4+ or CD8+ clones. Siplizumab significantly reduced the cumulative frequency of alloreactive sequences traceable to unstimulated CD4+ memory T cells. Whether proliferating Tregs from siplizumab cultures were suppressive was not functionally confirmed. Because sequences at frequencies below about 10^-5 were poorly captured, only a minor fraction of alloreactive clones could be mapped back to unstimulated subsets. In reactions with siplizumab, an average of roughly 70% of mappable alloreactive CD4+ clones were Treg-derived, compared with around 28% in control reactions. Unstimulated naive T cells appeared to be more diverse than memory T cells, and naive cells seemed to make a substantial contribution to the alloresponse.

From its cysteine to its phenylalanine, the CDR3 spans 16 amino acids. The sequence is cut down to CDR3 DNA, 48 bases in frame from base 1. CDR1 and CDR2, looked up from the germline V gene (reference sequence), are MNHEY and SMNVEV. Deletion took 4 bases off V and 0 bases off J, with a span of 10 bases between the germline ends. Sorted unstimulated T cells and proliferating T cells recovered from mixed lymphocyte reactions were subjected to TCRbeta CDR3 sequencing. Fresh whole blood from ten HLA-typed healthy donors served as the source for isolating PBMCs. The library was built by means of the immunoSEQ multiplex PCR assay. Around 100,000 TCR templates per sample were assayed by the deep sequencing platform. Genomic DNA extracted from sorted T cells was the material used for TCRbeta CDR3 sequencing. In the authors' own workflow: The R programming language was used for clonal analysis of TCRbeta CDR3 data. Alloreactive CD4+ and CD8+ clones were defined by comparing unstimulated samples with post-reaction CFSE-low samples. By matching sequences to the repertoires of sorted unstimulated Treg and non-Treg cells, each alloreactive CD4+ clone was assigned a regulatory or non-regulatory origin. The source is immuneACCESS, and TCRdb retained only in-frame sequences with V and J called. Part of the clones is not carried over; for the studies checked, unresolved V genes explain less than half of this, and the remainder is unexplained. D and trimming were read from the DNA, whereas the V and J calls and clone size are those reported in that table. The sample profile shows about 75,000 clones; about 92% of them were found once. 4.5% to 5% of the sample is held by the ten biggest clonotypes.

This sequence uses TRBV27 and TRBJ2-6, with the D gene too uncertain to name. The source material was CD8+ T cells sorted from blood. The TCR originated in a human donor in good health. The DNA is as follows: TGTGCCAGCAGTTCCCCGGTAAGCTCTGGGGCCAACGTCCTGACTTTC. The encoded protein is CASSSPVSSGANVLTF.